This T cell receptor beta chain was observed in a study of blood T cells in healthy people across ages. The overall study: T cells yielded about one barcoded beta molecule per two cells through template switching.

Overall study results and limits: Higher diversity, along with more naive CD4+ cells, distinguished long-lived donors from aged donors. Changes seen in expanded clonotypes were possibly confounded by donor CMV status left unknown.

Remarks on this clonotype: Its target is unknown.

The study drew donors from healthy Caucasian individuals in Russia aged roughly 6 to 95. A sample-barcoded 5' primer and a J-beta primer mix were used in a second PCR of about 7 to 12 cycles. TCRdb re-called the 5' RACE reads through MiXCR, storing one row per CDR3 protein. This sample has roughly 1.5 million distinct CDR3 sequences; around 40% occur once, and the top ten carry 4%. In germline, CDR1 is SGDLS, CDR2 YYNGEE. The CDR3 is 15 amino acids. The sequence derives from a young woman in good health. The rearrangement links TRBV9 to TRBJ2-1; D is uncertain. The J call may be wrong; the DNA end is better matched by TRBJ2-7. The sequencing input was blood. The CDR3 reads CASSVSEGSYNEQYF. CDR3 coding DNA: TGTGCCAGCAGCGTATCAGAAGGCTCCTACAATGAGCAGTACTTC.